What follows describes a single T cell receptor beta chain. These data come from a study of blood T cell repertoires in COVID-19. Study-level information: Collection of acute and convalescent COVID-19 samples took place in the United States, Italy and Spain. In each case, the material was cDNA or gDNA derived from T cells, B-cell-depleted T cells, or PBMCs.

Germline loops: CDR1 LGHNA, CDR2 YSLEER. CDR3 size: 17 residues. Between the trimmed V and J ends, which lost 0 bases and 7 bases, there was a span of 22 bases. Authors' analysis steps: Using reference gene primer amplification, nucleated cell counts were estimated. Sequenced by immunoSEQ multiplex PCR; TCRdb stores in-frame clones only, minus some. The DNA was the basis for D and trimming; V, J and clone size are from that table. The profile shows about 210,000 clones, roughly four fifths of them singletons. The TCR originated in a woman aged 40 to 50 with acute or convalescent COVID-19. The sequencing input was peripheral blood. The rearrangement links TRBV4-3 to TRBJ2-7; the D gene is possibly TRBD2 (7 bases). The CDR3 coding sequence is TGCGCCAGCAGCCAAGATTCAACAGGGAGGGCTGGGATGGAGCAGTACTTC. Its translation: CASSQDSTGRAGMEQYF.